The clone carrying this TCR beta chain occurred a few times. The data are from a study of CD8+CD57+ T cells in acquired aplastic anemia. Study context: The study obtained an average of around 3.4 ug of DNA from sorted CD4+ and CD8+ cells.

Germline CDR1 reads SGHVS; CDR2 reads FQNEAQ. The V end was cut by 5 bases, the J end by 0 bases, with 11 bases between. CDR3 length equals 14 residues. Profiling that covered TCR beta VDJ and CDR3 relied on genomic DNA as its template. TCRdb re-derived calls from the reads in MiXCR, one entry per CDR3 protein. The repertoire consists of roughly 170,000 distinct CDR3 sequences, with about 60% occurring once and the leading ten covering over 40%. This TCR derives from a human donor in good health. Sequenced material: sorted CD4+, CD8+, or CD8+CD57+ T cells (not recorded which) from PBMCs. V and J are TRBV7-8 and TRBJ2-7; D perhaps matches TRBD1 (6 bases). The CDR3 DNA reads as TGTGCCAGCAGCAACCGCAGGGGCTCCTACGAGCAGTACTTC. Its translation is CASSNRRGSYEQYF.